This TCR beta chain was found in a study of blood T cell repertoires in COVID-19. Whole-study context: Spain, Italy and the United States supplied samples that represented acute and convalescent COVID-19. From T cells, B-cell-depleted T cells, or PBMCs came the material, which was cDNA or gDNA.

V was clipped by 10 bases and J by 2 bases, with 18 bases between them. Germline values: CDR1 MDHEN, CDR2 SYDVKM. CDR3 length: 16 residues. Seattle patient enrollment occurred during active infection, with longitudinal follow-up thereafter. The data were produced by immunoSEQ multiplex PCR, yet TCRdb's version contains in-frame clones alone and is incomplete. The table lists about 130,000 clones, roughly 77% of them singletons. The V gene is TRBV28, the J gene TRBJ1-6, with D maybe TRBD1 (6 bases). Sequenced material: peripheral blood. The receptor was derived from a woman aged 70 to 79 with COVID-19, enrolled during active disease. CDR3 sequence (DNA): TGTGCCATAACTGGACAGCGGGGCACCTATAATTCACCCCTCCACTTT. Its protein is CAITGQRGTYNSPLHF.